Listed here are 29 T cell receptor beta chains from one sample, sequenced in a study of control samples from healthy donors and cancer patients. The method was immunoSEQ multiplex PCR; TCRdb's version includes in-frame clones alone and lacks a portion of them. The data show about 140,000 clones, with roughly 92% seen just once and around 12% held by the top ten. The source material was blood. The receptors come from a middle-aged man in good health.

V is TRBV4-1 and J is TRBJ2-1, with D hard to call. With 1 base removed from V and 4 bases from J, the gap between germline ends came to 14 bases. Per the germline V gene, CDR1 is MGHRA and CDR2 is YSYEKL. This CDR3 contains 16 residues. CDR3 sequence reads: CASSQVHLTQYNEQFF. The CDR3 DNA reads TGCGCCAGCAGCCAAGTTCACCTTACCCAATACAATGAGCAGTTCTTC.

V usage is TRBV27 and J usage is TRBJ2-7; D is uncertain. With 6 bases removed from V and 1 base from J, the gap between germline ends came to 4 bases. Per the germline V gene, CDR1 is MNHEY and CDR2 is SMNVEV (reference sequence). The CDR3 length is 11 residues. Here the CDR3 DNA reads TGTGCCAGCAGAGGATCCTACGAGCAGTACTTC. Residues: CASRGSYEQYF.

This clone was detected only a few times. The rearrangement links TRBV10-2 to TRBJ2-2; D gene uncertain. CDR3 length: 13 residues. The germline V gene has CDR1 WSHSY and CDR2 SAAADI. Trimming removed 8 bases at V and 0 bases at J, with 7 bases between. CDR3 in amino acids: CASGRTNTGELFF. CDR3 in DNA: TGCGCCAGCGGCCGAACGAACACCGGGGAGCTGTTTTTT.

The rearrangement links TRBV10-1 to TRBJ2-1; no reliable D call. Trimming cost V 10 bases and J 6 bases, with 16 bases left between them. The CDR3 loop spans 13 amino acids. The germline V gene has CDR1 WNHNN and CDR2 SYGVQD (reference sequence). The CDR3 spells CAIPNLDSNEQFF. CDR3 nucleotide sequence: TGCGCCATTCCCAACCTCGATAGCAATGAGCAGTTCTTC.

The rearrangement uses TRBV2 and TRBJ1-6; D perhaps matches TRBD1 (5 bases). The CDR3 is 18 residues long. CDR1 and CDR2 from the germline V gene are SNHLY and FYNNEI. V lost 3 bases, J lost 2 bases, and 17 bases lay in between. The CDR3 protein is CASSDAGQGRTYNSPLHF. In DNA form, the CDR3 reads TGTGCCAGCAGTGATGCGGGGCAGGGAAGGACCTATAATTCACCCCTCCACTTT.

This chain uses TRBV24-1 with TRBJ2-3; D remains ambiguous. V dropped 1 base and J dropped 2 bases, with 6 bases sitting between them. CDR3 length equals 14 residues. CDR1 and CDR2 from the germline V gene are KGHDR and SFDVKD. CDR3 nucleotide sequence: TGTGCCACCAGTGATTTCCCCCTCACAGATACGCAGTATTTT. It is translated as CATSDFPLTDTQYF.

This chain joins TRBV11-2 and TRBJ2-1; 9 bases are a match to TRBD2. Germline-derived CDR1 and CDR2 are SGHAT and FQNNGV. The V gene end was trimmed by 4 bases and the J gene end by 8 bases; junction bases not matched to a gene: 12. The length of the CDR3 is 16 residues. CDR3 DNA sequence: TGTGCCAGCAGCTCAATAGCGGGAGAGTGGTCGCATGAGCAGTTCTTC. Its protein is CASSSIAGEWSHEQFF.

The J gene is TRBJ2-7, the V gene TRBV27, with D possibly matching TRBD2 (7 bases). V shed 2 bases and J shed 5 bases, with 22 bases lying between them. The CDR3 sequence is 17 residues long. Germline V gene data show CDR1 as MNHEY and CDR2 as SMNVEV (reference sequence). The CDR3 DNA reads TGTGCCAGCAGTTTAGGGAGCGGGGTTCGACAGGTGAACGAGCAGTACTTC. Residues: CASSLGSGVRQVNEQYF.

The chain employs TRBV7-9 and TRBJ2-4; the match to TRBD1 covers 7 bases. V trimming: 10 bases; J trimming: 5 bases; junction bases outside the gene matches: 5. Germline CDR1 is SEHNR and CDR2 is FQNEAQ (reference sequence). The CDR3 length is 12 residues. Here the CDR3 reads CATGTDQNIQYF. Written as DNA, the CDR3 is TGTGCCACCGGGACAGATCAAAACATTCAGTACTTC. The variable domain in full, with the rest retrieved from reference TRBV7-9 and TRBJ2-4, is DTGVSQNPRHKITKRGQNVTFRCDPISEHNRLYWYRQTLGQGPEFLTYFQNEAQLEKSRLLSDRFSAERPKGSFSTLEIQRTEQGDSAMYLCATGTDQNIQYFGAGTRLSVL.

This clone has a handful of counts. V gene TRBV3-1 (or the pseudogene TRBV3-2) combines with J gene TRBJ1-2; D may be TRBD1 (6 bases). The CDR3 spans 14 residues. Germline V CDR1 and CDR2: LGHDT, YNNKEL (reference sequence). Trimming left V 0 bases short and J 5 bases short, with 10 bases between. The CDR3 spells CASSQDKGVYGYTF. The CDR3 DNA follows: TGTGCCAGCAGCCAAGATAAGGGGGTATATGGCTACACCTTC.

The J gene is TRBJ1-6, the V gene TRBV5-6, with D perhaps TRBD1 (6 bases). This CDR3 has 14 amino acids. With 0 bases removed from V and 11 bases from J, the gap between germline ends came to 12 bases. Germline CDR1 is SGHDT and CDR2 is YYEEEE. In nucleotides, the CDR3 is TGTGCCAGCAGCTTGGGGCAGGGGTCGCCACCCCTCCACTTT. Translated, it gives CASSLGQGSPPLHF.

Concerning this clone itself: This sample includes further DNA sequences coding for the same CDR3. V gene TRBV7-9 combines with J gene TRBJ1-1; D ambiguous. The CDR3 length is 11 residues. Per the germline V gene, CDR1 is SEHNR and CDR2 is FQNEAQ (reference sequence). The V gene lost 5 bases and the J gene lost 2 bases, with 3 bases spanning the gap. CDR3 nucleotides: TGTGCCAGCAGCCGCAACACTGAAGCTTTCTTT. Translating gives CASSRNTEAFF. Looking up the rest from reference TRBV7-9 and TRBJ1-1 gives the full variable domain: DTGVSQNPRHKITKRGQNVTFRCDPISEHNRLYWYRQTLGQGPEFLTYFQNEAQLEKSRLLSDRFSAERPKGSFSTLEIQRTEQGDSAMYLCASSRNTEAFFGQGTRLTVV.

The CDR3 spells CASSPPTGDTQYF. Here the CDR3 DNA reads TGTGCCAGCTCACCACCGACAGGCGATACGCAGTATTTT. The chain recombines TRBV18 with TRBJ2-3; tentative D call: TRBD1 (6 bases). The CDR3 is 13 residues long. Trimming removed 0 bases at V and 6 bases at J, with 7 bases between. Germline CDR1 and CDR2: KGHSH and LQKENI.

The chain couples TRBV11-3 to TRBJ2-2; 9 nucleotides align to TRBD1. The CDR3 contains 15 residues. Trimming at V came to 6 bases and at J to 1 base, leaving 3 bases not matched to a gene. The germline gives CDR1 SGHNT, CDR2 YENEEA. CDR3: CASSRGQGNTGELFF. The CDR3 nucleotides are TGTGCCAGCAGTAGGGGACAGGGGAACACCGGGGAGCTGTTTTTT.

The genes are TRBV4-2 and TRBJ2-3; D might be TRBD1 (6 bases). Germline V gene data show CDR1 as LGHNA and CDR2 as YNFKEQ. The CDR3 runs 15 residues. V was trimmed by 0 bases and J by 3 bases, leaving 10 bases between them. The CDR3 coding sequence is TGTGCCAGCAGCCAAGACCAGGACAGTACAGATACGCAGTATTTT. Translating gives CASSQDQDSTDTQYF.

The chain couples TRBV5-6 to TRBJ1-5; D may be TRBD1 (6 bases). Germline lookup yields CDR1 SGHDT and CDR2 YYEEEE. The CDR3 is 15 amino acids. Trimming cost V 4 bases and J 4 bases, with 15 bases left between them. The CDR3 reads CASSGGPDPNQPQHF. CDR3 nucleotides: TGTGCCAGCAGCGGGGGGCCAGATCCTAATCAGCCCCAGCATTTT.

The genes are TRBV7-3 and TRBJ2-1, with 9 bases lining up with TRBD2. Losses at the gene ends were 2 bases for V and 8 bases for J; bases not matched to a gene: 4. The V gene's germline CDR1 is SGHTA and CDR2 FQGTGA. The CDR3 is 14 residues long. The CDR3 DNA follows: TGTGCCAGCAGCTTAGCGGGGGGGCTCCATGAGCAGTTCTTC. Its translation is CASSLAGGLHEQFF. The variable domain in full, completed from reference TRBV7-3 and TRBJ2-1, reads GAGVSQTPSNKVTEKGKYVELRCDPISGHTALYWYRQSLGQGPEFLIYFQGTGAADDSGLPNDRFFAVRPEGSVSTLKIQRTERGDSAVYLCASSLAGGLHEQFFGPGTRLTVL.

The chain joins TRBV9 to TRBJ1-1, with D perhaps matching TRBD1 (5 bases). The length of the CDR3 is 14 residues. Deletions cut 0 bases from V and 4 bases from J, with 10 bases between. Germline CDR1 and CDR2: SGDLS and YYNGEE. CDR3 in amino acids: CASSVATGFTEAFF. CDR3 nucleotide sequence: TGTGCCAGCAGCGTAGCCACAGGATTCACTGAAGCTTTCTTT.

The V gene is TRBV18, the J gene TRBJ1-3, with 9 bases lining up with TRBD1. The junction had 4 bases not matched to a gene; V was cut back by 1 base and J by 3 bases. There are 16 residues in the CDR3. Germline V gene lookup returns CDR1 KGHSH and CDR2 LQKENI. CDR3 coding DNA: TGTGCCAGCTCACCACTTCGGGACAGGGATGGAAACACCATATATTTT. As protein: CASSPLRDRDGNTIYF.

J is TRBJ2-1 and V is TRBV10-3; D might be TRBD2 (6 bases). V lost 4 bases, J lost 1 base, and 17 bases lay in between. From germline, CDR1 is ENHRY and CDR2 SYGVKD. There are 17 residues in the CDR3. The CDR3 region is CAISGGIGRGSYNEQFF. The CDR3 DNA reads TGTGCCATCAGTGGGGGGATCGGGAGAGGGTCCTACAATGAGCAGTTCTTC.

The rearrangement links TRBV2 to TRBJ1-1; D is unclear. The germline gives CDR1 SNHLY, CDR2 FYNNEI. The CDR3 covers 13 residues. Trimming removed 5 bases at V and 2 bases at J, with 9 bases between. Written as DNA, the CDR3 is TGTGCCAGCAGTCCCGGGAGTAACACTGAAGCTTTCTTT. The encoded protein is CASSPGSNTEAFF. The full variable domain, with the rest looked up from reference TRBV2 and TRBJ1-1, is EPEVTQTPSHQVTQMGQEVILRCVPISNHLYFYWYRQILGQKVEFLVSFYNNEISEKSEIFDDQFSVERPDGSNFTLKIRSTKLEDSAMYFCASSPGSNTEAFFGQGTRLTVV.

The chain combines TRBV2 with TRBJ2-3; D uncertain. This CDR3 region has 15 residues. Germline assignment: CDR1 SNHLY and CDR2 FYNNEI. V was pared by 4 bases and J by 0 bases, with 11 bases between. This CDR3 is CASSGRLTSTDTQYF. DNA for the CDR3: TGTGCCAGCAGTGGGCGACTGACGAGCACAGATACGCAGTATTTT.

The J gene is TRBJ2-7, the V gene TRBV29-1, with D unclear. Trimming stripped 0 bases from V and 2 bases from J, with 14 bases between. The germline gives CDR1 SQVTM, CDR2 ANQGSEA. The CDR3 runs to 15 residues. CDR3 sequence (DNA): TGCAGCGTTGAAGATCGGTCCCGCTCCACCTACGAGCAGTACTTC. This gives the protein CSVEDRSRSTYEQYF.

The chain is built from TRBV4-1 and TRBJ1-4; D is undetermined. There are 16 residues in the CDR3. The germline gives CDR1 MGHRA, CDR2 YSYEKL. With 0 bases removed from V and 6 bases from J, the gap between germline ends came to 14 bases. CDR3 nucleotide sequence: TGCGCCAGCAGCCAAGATAGGCAGGCGGGAGATGAAAAACTGTTTTTT. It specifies CASSQDRQAGDEKLFF.

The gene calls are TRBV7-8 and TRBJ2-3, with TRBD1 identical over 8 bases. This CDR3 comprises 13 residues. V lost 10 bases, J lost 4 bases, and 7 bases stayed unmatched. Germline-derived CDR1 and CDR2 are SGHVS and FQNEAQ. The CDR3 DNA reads TGTGCCATCGCGGGCAGGGGGCCAGATACGCAGTATTTT. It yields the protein CAIAGRGPDTQYF.

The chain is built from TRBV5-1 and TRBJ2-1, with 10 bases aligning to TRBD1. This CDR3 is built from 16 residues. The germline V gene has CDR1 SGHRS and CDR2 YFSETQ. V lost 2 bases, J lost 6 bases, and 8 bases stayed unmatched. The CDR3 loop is CASSFDTDRGFNEQFF. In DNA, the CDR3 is TGCGCCAGCAGCTTCGACACGGACAGGGGGTTCAATGAGCAGTTCTTC.

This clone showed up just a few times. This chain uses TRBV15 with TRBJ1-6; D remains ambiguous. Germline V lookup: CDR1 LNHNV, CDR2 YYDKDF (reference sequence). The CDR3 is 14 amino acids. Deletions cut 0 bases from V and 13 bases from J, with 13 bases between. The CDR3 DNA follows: TGTGCCACCAGCAGAGACAGACGGCGGGCCCCCCTCCACTTT. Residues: CATSRDRRRAPLHF.

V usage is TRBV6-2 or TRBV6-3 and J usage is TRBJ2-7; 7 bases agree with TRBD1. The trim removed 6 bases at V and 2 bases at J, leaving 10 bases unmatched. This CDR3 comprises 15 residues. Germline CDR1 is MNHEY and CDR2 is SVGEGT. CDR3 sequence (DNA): TGTGCCAGCAGCTGGGACAGTCGAGCAACCTACGAGCAGTACTTC. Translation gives CASSWDSRATYEQYF.

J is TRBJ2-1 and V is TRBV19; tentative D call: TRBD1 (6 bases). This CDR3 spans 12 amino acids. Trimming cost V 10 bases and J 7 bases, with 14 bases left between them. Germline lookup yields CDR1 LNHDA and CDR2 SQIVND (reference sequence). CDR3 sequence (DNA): TGTGCCATTGGGACATCCGGTAATGAGCAGTTCTTC. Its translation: CAIGTSGNEQFF.